This T cell receptor (beta chain) was identified during a study of blood T cell repertoires in COVID-19. Study at large: Collection of acute and convalescent COVID-19 samples took place in the United States, Italy and Spain. PBMCs, B-cell-depleted T cells, or T cells provided the cDNA or gDNA that made up the material.

As originally analysed: Amplification of reference gene primers was used by the study to estimate nucleated cell counts. Clones were sequenced by immunoSEQ multiplex PCR, and TCRdb holds only the in-frame ones, with some missing. That table furnishes V, J and clone size, whereas the DNA furnished D and trimming. Among more than 100,000 clones, 75% to 90% were seen once, and the ten largest hold 4% to 5.5%. V was clipped by 5 bases and J by 4 bases; unmatched bases: 6. Germline V CDR1 and CDR2: GTSNPN, SVGIG (reference sequence). The CDR3 contains 14 residues. This receptor was obtained from a man aged 35-49 years with acute or convalescent COVID-19. The source material was peripheral blood. The chain links TRBV30 to TRBJ2-2, with TRBD1 matching over 8 bases. The CDR3 here is CAWLRRGLTGELFF. In DNA form, the CDR3 reads TGTGCCTGGCTCCGCAGGGGGCTCACCGGGGAGCTGTTTTTT. The full variable domain, its missing parts supplied by reference TRBV30 and TRBJ2-2, is SQTIHQWPATLVQPVGSPLSLECTVEGTSNPNLYWYRQAAGRGLQLLFYSVGIGQISSEVPQNLSASRPQDRQFILSSKKLLLSDSGFYLCAWLRRGLTGELFFGEGSRLTVL.